This record covers a single T cell receptor beta chain. Its specificity is unknown. This entry is derived from a study of T cell responses to AZD1222 COVID-19 vaccine. Analyses pooled second doses at about 4 or about 12 weeks. Assay: immunoSEQ multiplex PCR; the TCRdb copy retains only in-frame clones and omits some. Of 85,000 to 100,000 clones detected, more than 85% appear once; the ten largest clones hold approximately 9%. Study results and caveats: Just a handful of AZD1222 recipients tested seropositive at baseline. Repertoire sampling happened only post peak T cell response.

The germline V gene has CDR1 LGHNA and CDR2 YSLEER. The CDR3 spans 17 residues. V was pared by 0 bases and J by 7 bases, with 18 bases between. This clonotype was sampled from an adult who received the AZD1222 COVID-19 vaccine. Source: peripheral blood, taken 28 days after the second AZD1222 dose. The chain recombines TRBV4-3 with TRBJ2-2, with D possibly matching TRBD2 (5 bases). CDR3 DNA sequence: TGCGCCAGCAGCCAAGATGGGATGGGAGTGGCGGTCGGGGAGCTGTTTTTT. Protein sequence: CASSQDGMGVAVGELFF.